This T cell receptor beta chain is drawn from a study of beta chain features in type 1 diabetes. Regarding the study as a whole: The study notes PCR might favor shorter templates equally in patients and controls.

As every portion of the isolated RNA was reverse transcribed, the sequencing read expressed TCRB transcripts. The protocol was immunoSEQ multiplex PCR, while the TCRdb copy is restricted to in-frame clones and leaves out a portion. Altogether some 270,000 clones are present, 8% being singletons, with the ten largest covering roughly 1%. Purities over 95% were achieved in all sorted populations. Only a few counts were recorded for this clone. The antigen is not known. Germline CDR1 reads SQVTM; CDR2 reads ANQGSEA. The ends were cut back, 5 bases at V and 4 bases at J, with 14 bases in the middle. The CDR3 sequence is 13 residues long.

This receptor was taken from a woman under 30 in good health. What was sequenced was central memory CD4+ T cells from blood. This chain uses TRBV29-1 with TRBJ2-5; weak D call: TRBD1 (5 bases). This CDR3 is CSVYPTDGETQYF. The CDR3 nucleotides read TGCAGCGTTTATCCGACAGATGGAGAGACCCAGTACTTC.